The present T cell receptor (beta chain) was sequenced within a study of low-dose radiotherapy and immunotherapy resistance in tumors. Sample time point: after trial treatment. Treatment: LDRT plus nivolumab, ipilimumab, low-dose cyclophosphamide and aspirin (RACIN trial). Priming of first-strand cDNA relied on TRAV- and TRBV-specific primers (covering alpha and beta chains). TCRs were amplified for approximately 21 PCR cycles with a constant-region primer and V-primer adapter. Using its own MiXCR run on the reads, TCRdb lists one record per CDR3 protein. The sample has approximately 84,000 distinct CDR3 sequences, around a sixth seen once. V lost 2 bases, J lost 5 bases, and 10 bases lay in between. In germline, CDR1 is SGHTA, CDR2 FQGNSA. The CDR3 is 14 amino acids.

The source is a male donor with prostate cancer. Sequences were derived from PBMCs, sampled after low-dose radiotherapy plus immunotherapy. V is TRBV7-2 and J is TRBJ2-1; the D is unclear. The DNA of the CDR3 is TGTGCCAGCAGCTTATCACCCGGAGACAATGAGCAGTTCTTC. As protein: CASSLSPGDNEQFF.